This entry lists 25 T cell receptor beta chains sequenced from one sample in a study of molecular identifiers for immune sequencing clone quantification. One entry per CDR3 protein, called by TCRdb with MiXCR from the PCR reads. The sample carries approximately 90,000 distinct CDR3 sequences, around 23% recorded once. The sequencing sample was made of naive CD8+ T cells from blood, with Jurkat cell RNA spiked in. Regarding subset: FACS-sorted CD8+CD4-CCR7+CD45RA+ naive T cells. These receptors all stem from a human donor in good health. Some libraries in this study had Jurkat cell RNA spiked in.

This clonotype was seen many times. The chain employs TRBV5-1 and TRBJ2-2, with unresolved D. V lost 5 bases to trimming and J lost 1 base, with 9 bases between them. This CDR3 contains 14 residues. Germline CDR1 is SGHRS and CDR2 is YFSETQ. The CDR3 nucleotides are TGCGCCAGCAGTTTCGACAAGAACACCGGGGAGCTGTTTTTT. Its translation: CASSFDKNTGELFF.

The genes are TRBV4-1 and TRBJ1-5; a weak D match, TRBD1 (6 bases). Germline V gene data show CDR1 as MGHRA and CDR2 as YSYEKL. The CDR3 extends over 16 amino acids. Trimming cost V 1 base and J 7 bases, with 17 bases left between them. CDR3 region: CASSQVLVQGNQPQHF. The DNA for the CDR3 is TGCGCCAGCAGCCAAGTATTAGTACAGGGTAACCAGCCCCAGCATTTT.

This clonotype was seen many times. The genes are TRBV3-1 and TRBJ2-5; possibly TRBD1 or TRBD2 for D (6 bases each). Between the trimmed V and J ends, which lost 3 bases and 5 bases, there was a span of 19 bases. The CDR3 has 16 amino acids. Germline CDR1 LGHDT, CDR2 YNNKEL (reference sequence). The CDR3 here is CASSHVPGAGVETQYF. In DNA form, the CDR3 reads TGTGCCAGCAGCCATGTACCGGGAGCAGGGGTGGAGACCCAGTACTTC.

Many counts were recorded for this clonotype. The CDR3 nucleotides are TGTGCCAGCCGAGAAGGGATCAACGAGCAGTACTTC. This gives the protein CASREGINEQYF. The chain employs TRBV28 and TRBJ2-7, with no clear D. This CDR3 is built from 12 residues. V was clipped by 8 bases and J by 5 bases, with 13 bases between them. Germline CDR1 reads MDHEN; CDR2 reads SYDVKM.

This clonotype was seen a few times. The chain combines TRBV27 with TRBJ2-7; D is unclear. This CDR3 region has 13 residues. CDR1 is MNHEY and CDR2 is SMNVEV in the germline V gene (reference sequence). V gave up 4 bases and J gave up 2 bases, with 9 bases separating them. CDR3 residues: CASSWAAPYEQYF. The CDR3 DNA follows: TGTGCCAGCAGTTGGGCGGCCCCCTACGAGCAGTACTTC.

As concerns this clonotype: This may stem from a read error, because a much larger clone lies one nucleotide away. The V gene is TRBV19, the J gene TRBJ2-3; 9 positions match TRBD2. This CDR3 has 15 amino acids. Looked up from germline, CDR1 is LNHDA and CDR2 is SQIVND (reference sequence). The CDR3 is CAGSISGRLMDTQYF. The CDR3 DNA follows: TGTGCCGGTAGTATAAGCGGGAGGTTGATGGATACGCAGTATTTT.

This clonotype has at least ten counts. CDR3 loop: CASSLRGTLAYEQYF. The CDR3 nucleotides are TGTGCCAGCAGTTTAAGGGGGACCCTCGCCTACGAGCAGTACTTC. The V gene is TRBV28, the J gene TRBJ2-7, with D maybe TRBD1 (6 bases). Germline V lookup: CDR1 MDHEN, CDR2 SYDVKM. V dropped 2 bases and J dropped 2 bases, with 13 bases sitting between them. There are 15 residues in the CDR3.

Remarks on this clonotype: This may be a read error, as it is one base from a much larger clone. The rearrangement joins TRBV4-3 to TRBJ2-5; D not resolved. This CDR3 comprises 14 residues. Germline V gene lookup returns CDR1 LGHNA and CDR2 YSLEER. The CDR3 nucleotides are TGCGCCAGCAGCCAAGACTATTCCCAAGAGACCCAGTGCTTC. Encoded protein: CASSQDYSQETQCF.

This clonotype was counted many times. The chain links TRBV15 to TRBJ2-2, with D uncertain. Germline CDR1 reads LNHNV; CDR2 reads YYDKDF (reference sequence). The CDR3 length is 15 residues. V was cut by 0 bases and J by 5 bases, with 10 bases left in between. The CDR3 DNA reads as TGTGCCACCAGCAGAGATTTGGGAATGACCGGGGAGCTGTTTTTT. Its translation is CATSRDLGMTGELFF.

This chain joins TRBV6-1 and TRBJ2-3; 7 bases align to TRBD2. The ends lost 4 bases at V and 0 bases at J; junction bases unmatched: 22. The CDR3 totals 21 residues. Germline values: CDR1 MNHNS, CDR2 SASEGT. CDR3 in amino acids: CASSVNGLVVSNPTSTDTQYF. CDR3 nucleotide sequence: TGTGCCAGCAGTGTAAATGGACTAGTCGTTTCCAATCCAACTAGCACAGATACGCAGTATTTT.

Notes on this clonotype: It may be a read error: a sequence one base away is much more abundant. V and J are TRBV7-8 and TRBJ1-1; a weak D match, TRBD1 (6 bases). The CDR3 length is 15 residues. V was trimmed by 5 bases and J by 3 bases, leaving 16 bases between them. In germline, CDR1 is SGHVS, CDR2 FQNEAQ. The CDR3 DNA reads TGTGCCAGCAGCCCCCCGGGGGGGGGCCACACTGAAGCTTTCTTT. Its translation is CASSPPGGGHTEAFF.

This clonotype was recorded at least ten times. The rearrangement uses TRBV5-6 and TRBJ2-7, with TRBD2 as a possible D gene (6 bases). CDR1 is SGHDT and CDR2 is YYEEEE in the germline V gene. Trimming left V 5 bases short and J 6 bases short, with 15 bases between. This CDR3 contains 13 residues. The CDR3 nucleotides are TGTGCCAGCAGGCTAGCGCCGCGCCGCGAGCAGTACTTC. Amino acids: CASRLAPRREQYF.

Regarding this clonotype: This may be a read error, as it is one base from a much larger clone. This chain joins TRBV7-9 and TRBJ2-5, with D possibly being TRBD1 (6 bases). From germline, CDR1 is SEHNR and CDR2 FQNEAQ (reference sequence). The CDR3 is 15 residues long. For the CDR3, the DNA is TGTGCCAGCAGCTCCTCGGACAGCATCCAAGAGACCCGGTACTTC. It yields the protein CASSSSDSIQETRYF. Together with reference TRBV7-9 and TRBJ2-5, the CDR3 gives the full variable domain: DTGVSQNPRHKITKRGQNVTFRCDPISEHNRLYWYRQTLGQGPEFLTYFQNEAQLEKSRLLSDRFSAERPKGSFSTLEIQRTEQGDSAMYLCASSSSDSIQETRYFGPGTRLLVL.

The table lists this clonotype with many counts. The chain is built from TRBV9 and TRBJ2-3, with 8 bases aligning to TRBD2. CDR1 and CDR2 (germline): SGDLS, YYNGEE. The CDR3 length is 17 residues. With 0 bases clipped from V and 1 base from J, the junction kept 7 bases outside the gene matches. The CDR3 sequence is CASSVVQGAGGTDTQYF. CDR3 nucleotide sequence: TGTGCCAGCAGCGTAGTACAAGGAGCGGGAGGCACAGATACGCAGTATTTT. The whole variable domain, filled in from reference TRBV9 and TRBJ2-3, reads DSGVTQTPKHLITATGQRVTLRCSPRSGDLSVYWYQQSLDQGLQFLIQYYNGEERAKGNILERFSAQQFPDLHSELNLSSLELGDSALYFCASSVVQGAGGTDTQYFGPGTRLTVL.

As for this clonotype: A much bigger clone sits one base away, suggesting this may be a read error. The DNA of the CDR3 is TGTGCCGGCAGCTCTGGACAGGGGAACACAGATACGCAGTATTTT. Residues: CAGSSGQGNTDTQYF. The chain joins TRBV7-9 to TRBJ2-3; 9 positions match TRBD1. The CDR3 is made up of 15 amino acids. Germline V CDR1 and CDR2: SEHNR, FQNEAQ (reference sequence).

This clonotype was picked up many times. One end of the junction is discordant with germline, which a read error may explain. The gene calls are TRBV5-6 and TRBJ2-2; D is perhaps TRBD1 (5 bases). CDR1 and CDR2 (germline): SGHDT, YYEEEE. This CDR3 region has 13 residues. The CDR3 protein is CASSLGRAGELFF. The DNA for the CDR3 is TGTGCCAGCAGTTTGGGCAGGGCCGGGGAGCTGTTTTTT.

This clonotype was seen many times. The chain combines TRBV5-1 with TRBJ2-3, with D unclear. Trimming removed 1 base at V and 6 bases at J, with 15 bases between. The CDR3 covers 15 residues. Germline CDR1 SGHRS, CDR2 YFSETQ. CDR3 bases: TGCGCCAGCAGCTTGTTTCCCCGACCGGCGGATACGCAGTATTTT. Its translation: CASSLFPRPADTQYF. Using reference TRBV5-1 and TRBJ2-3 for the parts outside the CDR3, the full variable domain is KAGVTQTPRYLIKTRGQQVTLSCSPISGHRSVSWYQQTPGQGLQFLFEYFSETQRNKGNFPGRFSGRQFSNSRSEMNVSTLELGDSALYLCASSLFPRPADTQYFGPGTRLTVL.

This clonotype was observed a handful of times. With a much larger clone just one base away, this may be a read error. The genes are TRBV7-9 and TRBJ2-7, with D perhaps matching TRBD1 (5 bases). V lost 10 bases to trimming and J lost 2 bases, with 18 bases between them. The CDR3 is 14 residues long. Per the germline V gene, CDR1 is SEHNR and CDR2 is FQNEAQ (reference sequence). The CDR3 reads CATGSAQDTYEQYF. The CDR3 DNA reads TGTGCCACCGGCTCGGCCCAGGACACCTACGAGCAGTACTTC. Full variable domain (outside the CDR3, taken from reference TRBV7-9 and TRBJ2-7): DTGVSQNPRHKITKRGQNVTFRCDPISEHNRLYWYRQTLGQGPEFLTYFQNEAQLEKSRLLSDRFSAERPKGSFSTLEIQRTEQGDSAMYLCATGSAQDTYEQYFGPGTRLTVT.

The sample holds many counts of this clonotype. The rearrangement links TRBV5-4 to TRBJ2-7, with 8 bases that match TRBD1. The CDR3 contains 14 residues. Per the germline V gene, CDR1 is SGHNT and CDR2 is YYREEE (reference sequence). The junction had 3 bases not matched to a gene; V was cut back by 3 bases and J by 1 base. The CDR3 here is CASSYGTGSYEQYF. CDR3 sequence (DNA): TGTGCCAGCAGCTACGGGACAGGTTCCTACGAGCAGTACTTC.

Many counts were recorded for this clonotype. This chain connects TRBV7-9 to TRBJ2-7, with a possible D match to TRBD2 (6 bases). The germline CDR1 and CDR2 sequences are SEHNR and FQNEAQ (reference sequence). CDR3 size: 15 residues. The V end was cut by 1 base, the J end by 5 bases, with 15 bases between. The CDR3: CASSLGPGSPDEQYF. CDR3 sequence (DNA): TGTGCCAGCAGCTTAGGGCCCGGGAGTCCGGACGAGCAGTACTTC.

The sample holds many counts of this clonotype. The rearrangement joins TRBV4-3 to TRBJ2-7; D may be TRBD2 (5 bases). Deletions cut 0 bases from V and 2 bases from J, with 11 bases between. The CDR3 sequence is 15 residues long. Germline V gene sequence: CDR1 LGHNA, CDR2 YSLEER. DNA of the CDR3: TGCGCCAGCAGCCAAGATGGCGGGCAAGCCTACGAGCAGTACTTC. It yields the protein CASSQDGGQAYEQYF.

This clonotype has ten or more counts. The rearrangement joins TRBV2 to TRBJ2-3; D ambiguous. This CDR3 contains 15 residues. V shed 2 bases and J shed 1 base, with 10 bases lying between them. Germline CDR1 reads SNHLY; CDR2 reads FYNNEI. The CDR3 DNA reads TGTGCCAGCAGTGAAAGGGCCCCACGCACAGATACGCAGTATTTT. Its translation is CASSERAPRTDTQYF.

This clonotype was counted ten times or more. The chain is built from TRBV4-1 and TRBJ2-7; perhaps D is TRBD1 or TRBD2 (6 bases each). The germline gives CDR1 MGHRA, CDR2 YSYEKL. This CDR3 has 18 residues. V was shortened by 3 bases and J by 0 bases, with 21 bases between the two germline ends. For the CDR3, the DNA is TGCGCCAGCAGCCAGATGGGGGGCAGGGGTGCTAGCTCCTACGAGCAGTACTTC. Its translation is CASSQMGGRGASSYEQYF.

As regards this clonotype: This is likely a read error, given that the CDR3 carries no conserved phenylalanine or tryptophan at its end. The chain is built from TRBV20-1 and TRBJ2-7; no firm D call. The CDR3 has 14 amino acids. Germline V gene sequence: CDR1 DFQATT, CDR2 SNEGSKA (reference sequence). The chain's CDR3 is CGARDTVRSYEQYL. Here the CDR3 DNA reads TGCGGTGCTAGAGATACCGTTCGGTCCTACGAGCAGTACCTC.

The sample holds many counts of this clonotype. The CDR3 nucleotides read TGTGCCAGCAGCTCTCCGGGACAGGGGGTAGGGGAGCAGTACTTC. This translates into CASSSPGQGVGEQYF. The V call is TRBV13, the J call TRBJ2-7, with TRBD1 matching 11 bases. The germline V gene has CDR1 PRHDT and CDR2 FYEKMQ (reference sequence). With 4 bases clipped from V and 7 bases from J, the junction kept 9 bases outside the gene matches. The CDR3 sequence is 15 residues long.